This TCR beta chain was sequenced in a study of T cells in Graves' hyperthyroidism and ophthalmopathy. Study overall: The authors collected peripheral blood at initial diagnosis, before any treatment.

Patients were aged 18 to 65, had disease duration under 2 months, and had newly diagnosed hyperthyroidism. The diagnoses drew upon clinical symptoms, serum thyroxine and TRAb, thyroid ultrasound and orbital computed tomography. RNA transcripts served as the template for amplifying TCR beta CDR3 regions. The TCR CDR3 was amplified in a first-round RT-PCR using the HTBI primer set. One entry per CDR3 protein, called by TCRdb with MiXCR from the multiplex PCR reads. Of some 760,000 distinct CDR3 sequences in the sample, 11% to 15% were seen once. In germline, CDR1 is DFQATT, CDR2 SNEGSKA (reference sequence). The length of the CDR3 is 12 residues. Trimming removed 5 bases from V and 1 base from J, with 6 bases in between.

The J gene is TRBJ1-3, the V gene TRBV20-1; D is ambiguous. The sequence derives from a woman younger than 35 with Graves' hyperthyroidism. The source material was blood. CDR3 in amino acids: CSAARSGNTIYF. The CDR3 DNA follows: TGCAGTGCTGCCCGGTCTGGAAACACCATATATTTT.